This T cell receptor beta chain was sequenced during a study of T cells after yellow fever vaccination. Germline CDR1 and CDR2: DFQATT and SNEGSKA (reference sequence). The CDR3 extends over 14 amino acids. Making TCR cDNA involved 5'RACE template switching, which added UMIs and a universal primer site. Each CDR3 protein gets one entry after TCRdb re-called the 5' RACE reads with MiXCR. The repertoire has 500,000 to 650,000 distinct CDR3 sequences, roughly a sixth of them found once; the top ten carry 17%. General study points: The secondary T-cell response peaked on day 5, not day 15, but was weaker. Contamination of FACS-sorted repertoires by abundant clonotypes from the bulk population could occur.

This clonotype was seen a few times. Its antigen is unidentified. The sample here was PBMCs, taken about 5 days after the first yellow fever vaccination. The V and J genes are TRBV20-1 and TRBJ1-1; D not certain. This TCR was recovered from a man aged 18 to 35 who received the YFV17D yellow fever vaccine. The CDR3 protein is CSPSVRGMNTEAFF. The CDR3 DNA follows: TGCAGCCCCTCAGTACGGGGTATGAACACTGAAGCTTTCTTT.